This T cell receptor (beta chain) was recorded in a study of T cell responses to AZD1222 COVID-19 vaccine. Study-level results: None of the repertoires were sampled until the peak T cell response had passed. White British ancestry dominated among donors, who included more females, and clonal diversity was possibly underestimated. CD4 TCRs associated with vaccination spanned spike, dominating at 160-218 and 743-854.

Trimming pared 4 bases from V and 5 bases from J, leaving 8 bases between. This CDR3 region has 12 residues. CDR1 SNHLY and CDR2 FYNNEI come from the germline V gene. In regard to this clone: Its antigen is not identified.

Measured with immunoSEQ multiplex PCR; TCRdb has only the in-frame clones, and not every one. Of some 150,000 clones in the sample, about 93% are singletons; the top ten hold roughly 2.9%. The V gene is TRBV2, the J gene TRBJ2-5; D is ambiguous. This clonotype was sampled from an adult in good health. Sequencing was performed on peripheral blood, taken on day 0 of MenACWY control vaccination. The CDR3 DNA follows: TGTGCCAGCAGTGCCCAAGGGGAGACCCAGTACTTC. This translates into CASSAQGETQYF.